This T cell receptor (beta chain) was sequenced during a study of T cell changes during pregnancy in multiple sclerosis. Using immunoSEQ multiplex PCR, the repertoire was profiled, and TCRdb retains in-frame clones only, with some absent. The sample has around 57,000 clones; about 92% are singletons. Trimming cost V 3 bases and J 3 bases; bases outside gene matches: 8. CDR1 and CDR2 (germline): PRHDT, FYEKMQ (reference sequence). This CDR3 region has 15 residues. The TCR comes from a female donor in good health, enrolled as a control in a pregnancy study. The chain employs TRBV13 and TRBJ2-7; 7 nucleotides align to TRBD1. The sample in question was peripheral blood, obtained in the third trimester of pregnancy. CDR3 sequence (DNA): TGTGCCAGCAGCTTCGGACAGGCGAAGAACTACGAGCAGTACTTC. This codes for CASSFGQAKNYEQYF.